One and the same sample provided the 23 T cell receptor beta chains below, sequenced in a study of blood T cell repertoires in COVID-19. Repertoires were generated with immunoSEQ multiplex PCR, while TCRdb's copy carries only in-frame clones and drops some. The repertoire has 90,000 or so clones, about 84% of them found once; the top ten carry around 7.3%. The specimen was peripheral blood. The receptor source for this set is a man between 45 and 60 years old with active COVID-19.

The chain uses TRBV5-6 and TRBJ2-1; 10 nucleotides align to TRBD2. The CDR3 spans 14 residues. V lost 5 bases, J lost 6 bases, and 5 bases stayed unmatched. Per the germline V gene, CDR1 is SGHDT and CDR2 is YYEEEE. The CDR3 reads CASRSGGAFNEQFF. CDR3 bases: TGTGCCAGCAGAAGCGGGGGGGCCTTCAATGAGCAGTTCTTC.

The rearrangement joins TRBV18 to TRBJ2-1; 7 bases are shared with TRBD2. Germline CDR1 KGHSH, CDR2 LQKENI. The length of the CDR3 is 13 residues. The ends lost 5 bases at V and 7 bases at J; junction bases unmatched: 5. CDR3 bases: TGTGCCAGCTCAACCGGGACTACAAATGAGCAGTTCTTC. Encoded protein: CASSTGTTNEQFF.

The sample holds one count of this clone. The CDR3 coding sequence is TGTGCCTGGTCCCCACAGGGGCGAAACACCATATATTTT. Translated, it gives CAWSPQGRNTIYF. The chain employs TRBV30 and TRBJ1-3, with 7 bases fitting TRBD1. The J segment lost 5 bases and the V segment lost 5 bases, leaving 6 bases of the junction unmatched. The germline CDR1 and CDR2 sequences are GTSNPN and SVGIG (reference sequence). The CDR3 spans 13 residues.

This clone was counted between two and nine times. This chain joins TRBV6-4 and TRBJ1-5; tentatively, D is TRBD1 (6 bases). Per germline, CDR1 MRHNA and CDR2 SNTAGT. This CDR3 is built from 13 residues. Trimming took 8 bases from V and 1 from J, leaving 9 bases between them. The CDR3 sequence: CASAGESNQPQHF. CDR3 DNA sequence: TGTGCCAGCGCAGGGGAGAGCAATCAGCCCCAGCATTTT.

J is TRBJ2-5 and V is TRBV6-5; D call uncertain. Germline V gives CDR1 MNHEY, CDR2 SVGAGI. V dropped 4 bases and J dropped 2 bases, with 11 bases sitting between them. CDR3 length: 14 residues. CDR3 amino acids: CASSFDILQETQYF. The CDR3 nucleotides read TGTGCCAGCAGTTTCGACATCCTACAAGAGACCCAGTACTTC.

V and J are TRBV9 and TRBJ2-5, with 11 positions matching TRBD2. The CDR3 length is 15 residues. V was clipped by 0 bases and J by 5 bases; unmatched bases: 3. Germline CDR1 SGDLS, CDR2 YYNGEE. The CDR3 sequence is CASSVGASGGETQYF. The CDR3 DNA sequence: TGTGCCAGCAGCGTAGGTGCTAGCGGGGGGGAGACCCAGTACTTC.

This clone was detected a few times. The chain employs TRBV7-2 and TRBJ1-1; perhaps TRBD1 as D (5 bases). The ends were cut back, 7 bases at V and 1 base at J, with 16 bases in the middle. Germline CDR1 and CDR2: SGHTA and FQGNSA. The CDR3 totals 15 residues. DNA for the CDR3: TGTGCCAGCATCCCTTCAGGGCTCTCGAACACTGAAGCTTTCTTT. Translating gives CASIPSGLSNTEAFF.

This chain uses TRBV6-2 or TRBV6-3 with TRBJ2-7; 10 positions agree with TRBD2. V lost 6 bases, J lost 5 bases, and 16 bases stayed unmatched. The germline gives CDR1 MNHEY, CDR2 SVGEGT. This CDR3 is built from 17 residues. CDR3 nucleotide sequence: TGTGCCAGCAGCCCCCTACCCCTAGCGGGGGTAACCAACGAGCAGTACTTC. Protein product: CASSPLPLAGVTNEQYF.

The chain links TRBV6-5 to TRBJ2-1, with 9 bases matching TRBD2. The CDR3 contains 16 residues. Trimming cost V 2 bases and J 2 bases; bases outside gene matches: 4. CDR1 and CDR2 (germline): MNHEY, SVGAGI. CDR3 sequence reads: CASSYRGLATYNEQFF. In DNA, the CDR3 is TGTGCCAGCAGTTACCGGGGACTAGCAACCTACAATGAGCAGTTCTTC.

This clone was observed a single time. CDR3 in amino acids: CASSTRRQGSGNEQFF. The CDR3 region has the DNA TGTGCCAGTAGTACCCGACGACAGGGTTCAGGGAATGAGCAGTTCTTC. The chain uses TRBV19 and TRBJ2-1; TRBD1 agrees at 7 bases. V was pared by 4 bases and J by 7 bases, with 13 bases of the junction left unmatched. The CDR3 is made up of 16 amino acids. Germline CDR1 and CDR2: LNHDA and SQIVND (reference sequence).

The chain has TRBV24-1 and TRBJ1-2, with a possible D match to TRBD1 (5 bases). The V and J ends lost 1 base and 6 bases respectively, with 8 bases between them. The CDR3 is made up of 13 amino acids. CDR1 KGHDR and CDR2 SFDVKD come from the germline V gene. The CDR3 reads CATSDFQGDGYTF. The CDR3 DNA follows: TGTGCCACCAGTGATTTTCAAGGGGATGGCTACACCTTC.

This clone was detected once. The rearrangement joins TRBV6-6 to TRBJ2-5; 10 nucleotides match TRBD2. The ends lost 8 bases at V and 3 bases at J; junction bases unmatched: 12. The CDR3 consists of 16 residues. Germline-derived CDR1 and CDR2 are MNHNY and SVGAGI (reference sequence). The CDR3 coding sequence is TGTGCCAGCGCTGCGTTGAGAGCGGGAGGGGAAGAGACCCAGTACTTC. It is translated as CASAALRAGGEETQYF.

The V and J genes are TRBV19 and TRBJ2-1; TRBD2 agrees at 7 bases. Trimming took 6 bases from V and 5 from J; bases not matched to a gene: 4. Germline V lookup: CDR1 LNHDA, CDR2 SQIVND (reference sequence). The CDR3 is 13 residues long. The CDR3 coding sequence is TGTGCCAGTAGGGCTAGCGGCAACAATGAGCAGTTCTTC. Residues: CASRASGNNEQFF.

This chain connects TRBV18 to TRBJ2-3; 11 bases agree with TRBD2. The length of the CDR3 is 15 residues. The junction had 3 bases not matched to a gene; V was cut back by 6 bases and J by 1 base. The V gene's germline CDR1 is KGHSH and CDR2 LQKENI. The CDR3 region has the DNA TGTGCCAGCTCGCTGACTAGCGGGGGCACAGATACGCAGTATTTT. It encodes CASSLTSGGTDTQYF.

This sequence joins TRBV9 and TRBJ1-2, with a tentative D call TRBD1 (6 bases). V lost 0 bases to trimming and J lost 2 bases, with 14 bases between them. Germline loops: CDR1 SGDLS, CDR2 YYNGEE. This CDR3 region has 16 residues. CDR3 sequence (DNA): TGTGCCAGCAGCGTAGCAGGCAGGGGTTCAAACTATGGCTACACCTTC. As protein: CASSVAGRGSNYGYTF.

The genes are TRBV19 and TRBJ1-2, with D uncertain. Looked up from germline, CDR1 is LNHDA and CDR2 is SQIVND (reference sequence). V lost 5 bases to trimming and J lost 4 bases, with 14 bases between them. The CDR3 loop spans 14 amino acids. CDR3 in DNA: TGTGCCAGTAGTTATGGGCAGGAGGTCTATGGCTACACCTTC. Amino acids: CASSYGQEVYGYTF. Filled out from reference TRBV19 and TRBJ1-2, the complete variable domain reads DGGITQSPKYLFRKEGQNVTLSCEQNLNHDAMYWYRQDPGQGLRLIYYSQIVNDFQKGDIAEGYSVSREKKESFPLTVTSAQKNPTAFYLCASSYGQEVYGYTFGSGTRLTVV.

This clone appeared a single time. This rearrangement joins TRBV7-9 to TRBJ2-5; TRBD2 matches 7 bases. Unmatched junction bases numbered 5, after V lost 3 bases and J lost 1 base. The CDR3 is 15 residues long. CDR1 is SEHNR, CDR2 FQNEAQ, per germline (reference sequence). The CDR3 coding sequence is TGTGCCAGCAGCTTGGGAGGGGATGTCCAAGAGACCCAGTACTTC. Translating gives CASSLGGDVQETQYF.

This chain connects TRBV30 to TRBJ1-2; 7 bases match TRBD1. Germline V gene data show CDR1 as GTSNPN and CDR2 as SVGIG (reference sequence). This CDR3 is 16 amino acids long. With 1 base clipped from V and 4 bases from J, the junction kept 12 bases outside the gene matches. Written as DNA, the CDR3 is TGTGCCTGGAGTGGGGATACGGACAGGCGGAGCTATGGCTACACCTTC. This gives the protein CAWSGDTDRRSYGYTF.

Here the CDR3 DNA reads TGTGCCAGCAGCCCCCTCGGGACAGCAAATGAAAAACTGTTTTTT. Translating gives CASSPLGTANEKLFF. This chain uses TRBV3-1 (or the pseudogene TRBV3-2) with TRBJ1-4; the match to TRBD1 covers 7 bases. The CDR3 spans 15 residues. CDR1 LGHDT and CDR2 YNNKEL come from the germline V gene (reference sequence). Trimming cost V 4 bases and J 5 bases; bases outside gene matches: 7.

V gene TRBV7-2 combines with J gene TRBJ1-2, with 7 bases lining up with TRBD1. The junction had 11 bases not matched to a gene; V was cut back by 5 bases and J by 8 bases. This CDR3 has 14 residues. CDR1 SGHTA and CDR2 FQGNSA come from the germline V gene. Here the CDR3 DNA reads TGTGCCAGCAGCCTCGTCAGGGGGGATAGAGGCTACACCTTC. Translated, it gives CASSLVRGDRGYTF.

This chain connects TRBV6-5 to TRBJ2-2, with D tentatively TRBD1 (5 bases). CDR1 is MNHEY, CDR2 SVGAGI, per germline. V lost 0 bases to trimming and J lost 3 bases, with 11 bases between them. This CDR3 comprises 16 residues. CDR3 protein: CASSYSVRADTGELFF. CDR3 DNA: TGTGCCAGCAGTTACTCGGTCAGGGCGGACACCGGGGAGCTGTTTTTT.

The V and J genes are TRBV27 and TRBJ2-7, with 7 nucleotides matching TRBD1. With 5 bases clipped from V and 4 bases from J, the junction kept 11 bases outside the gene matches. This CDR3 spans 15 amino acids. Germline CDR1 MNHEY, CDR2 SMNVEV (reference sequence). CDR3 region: CASSRTGTDRYEQYF. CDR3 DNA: TGTGCCAGCAGTCGAACCGGGACAGATAGATACGAGCAGTACTTC.

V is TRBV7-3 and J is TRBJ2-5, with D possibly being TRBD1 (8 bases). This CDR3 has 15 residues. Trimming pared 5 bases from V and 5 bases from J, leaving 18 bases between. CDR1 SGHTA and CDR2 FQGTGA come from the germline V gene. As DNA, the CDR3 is TGTGCCAGCAGCCCCCGACAGGGGCGGGGGGAGACCCAGTACTTC. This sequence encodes CASSPRQGRGETQYF.